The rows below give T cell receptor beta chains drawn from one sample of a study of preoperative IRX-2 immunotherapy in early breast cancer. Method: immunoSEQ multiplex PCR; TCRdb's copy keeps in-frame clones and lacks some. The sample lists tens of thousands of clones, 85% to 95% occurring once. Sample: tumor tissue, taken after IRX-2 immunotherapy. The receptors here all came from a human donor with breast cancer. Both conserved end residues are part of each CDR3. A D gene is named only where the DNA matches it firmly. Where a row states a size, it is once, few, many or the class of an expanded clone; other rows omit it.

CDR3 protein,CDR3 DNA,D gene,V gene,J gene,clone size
CASSYSGPYQETQYF,TGTGCCAGCAGTTACTCTGGTCCGTACCAAGAGACCCAGTACTTC,NA,TRBV6-5,TRBJ2-5,once
CASSRGHFSGNTIYF,TGTGCCAGCAGCCGAGGACACTTCTCTGGAAACACCATATATTTT,NA,TRBV11-3,TRBJ1-3,NA
CASNPWGRPYEQYF,TGTGCCAGCAATCCGTGGGGGCGTCCCTACGAGCAGTACTTC,NA,TRBV6-1,TRBJ2-7,NA
CASSALGGRESYEQYF,TGCGCCAGCAGCGCCCTGGGGGGAAGGGAATCCTACGAGCAGTACTTC,NA,TRBV5-1,TRBJ2-7,NA
CASSEWGGDEQYF,TGTGCCAGCAGTGAATGGGGTGGGGACGAGCAGTACTTC,NA,TRBV6-1,TRBJ2-7,NA
CASSVEAPPNYGYTF,TGTGCCAGCAGTGTTGAGGCCCCTCCAAACTATGGCTACACCTTC,NA,TRBV2,TRBJ1-2,NA
CASNERKLNTEAFF,TGTGCCAGCAACGAGAGGAAGTTGAACACTGAAGCTTTCTTT,NA,TRBV6-6,TRBJ1-1,NA
CASRSTSGSTGELFF,TGCGCCAGCAGGTCAACTAGCGGTAGCACCGGGGAGCTGTTTTTT,TRBD2,TRBV5-1,TRBJ2-2,NA
CASSILNTEAFF,TGTGCCAGCAGCATTTTGAACACTGAAGCTTTCTTT,NA,TRBV7-8,TRBJ1-1,NA
CASRPPGQGYGEQFF,TGTGCCAGCAGACCTCCGGGACAGGGTTACGGTGAGCAGTTCTTC,TRBD1,TRBV6-5,TRBJ2-1,NA
CASSFRSRNNEQFF,TGTGCCAGCAGTTTCCGGTCAAGAAACAATGAGCAGTTCTTC,NA,TRBV28,TRBJ2-1,NA
CASSESFYGYTF,TGTGCCAGCAGTGAATCTTTCTATGGCTACACCTTC,NA,TRBV25-1,TRBJ1-2,NA
CASSLGGVGGNEKLFF,TGTGCCAGCAGCTTAGGCGGGGTAGGGGGTAATGAAAAACTGTTTTTT,NA,TRBV7-9,TRBJ1-4,NA
CASSQKLERQFF,TGTGCCAGCAGCCAGAAACTAGAACGACAGTTCTTC,NA,TRBV7-3,TRBJ2-1,once
CASKRGASTDTQYF,TGTGCCAGCAAACGGGGGGCGAGCACAGATACGCAGTATTTT,NA,TRBV2,TRBJ2-3,NA
CASSLVLADTQYF,TGTGCCAGCAGCTTAGTGTTGGCAGATACGCAGTATTTT,NA,TRBV7-2,TRBJ2-3,NA
CASSNLLAAEHF,TGTGCCAGTAGTAATCTCCTGGCGGCTGAGCATTTT,NA,TRBV19,TRBJ1-5,NA
CASSLLGGHSGANVLTF,TGTGCCAGCAGTTTATTAGGCGGACACTCTGGGGCCAACGTCCTGACTTTC,NA,TRBV28,TRBJ2-6,NA
CASTLPGRSEQFF,TGTGCCAGTACCCTCCCGGGGCGTAGCGAGCAGTTCTTC,NA,TRBV19,TRBJ2-1,NA
CASSFGILLSYEQYF,TGTGCCAGCAGCTTCGGAATCCTTCTTTCCTACGAGCAGTACTTC,NA,TRBV7-2,TRBJ2-7,NA
CASSDTDNEQFF,TGTGCCAGCAGCGATACAGACAATGAGCAGTTCTTC,NA,TRBV9,TRBJ2-1,NA
CASSLTSYEQYF,TGCGCCAGCAGCTTGACTAGCTACGAGCAGTACTTC,NA,TRBV5-1,TRBJ2-7,NA
CASTKSVAGVYEQYF,TGTGCCAGCACCAAGAGCGTGGCGGGAGTCTACGAGCAGTACTTC,TRBD2,TRBV6-6,TRBJ2-7,NA
CAWGDNAYEQYF,TGTGCCTGGGGGGACAATGCCTACGAGCAGTACTTC,NA,TRBV30,TRBJ2-7,NA
CASKNNTNYGYTF,TGCGCCAGCAAGAACAATACTAACTATGGCTACACCTTC,NA,TRBV5-1,TRBJ1-2,NA
CASSLGDTSNQPQHF,TGTGCCAGCAGCTTAGGGGACACAAGCAATCAGCCCCAGCATTTT,NA,TRBV7-2,TRBJ1-5,NA
CASSFGFTDTQYF,TGTGCTAGCAGCTTTGGGTTCACAGATACGCAGTATTTT,NA,TRBV7-7,TRBJ2-3,NA
CASSWEAIRDTNTEAFF,TGTGCCAGCAGCTGGGAAGCGATCCGGGACACCAACACTGAAGCTTTCTTT,NA,TRBV7-9,TRBJ1-1,NA
CASSYSVRSYEQYF,TGTGCCAGCAGTTACTCGGTTCGTTCCTACGAGCAGTACTTC,NA,TRBV6-5,TRBJ2-7,NA
CASTLERSGGNTQYF,TGTGCCAGCACCCTAGAGCGCAGCGGTGGGAATACGCAGTATTTT,NA,TRBV2,TRBJ2-3,once
CASSQEGRGDTQYF,TGCGCCAGCAGCCAAGAGGGTCGGGGAGATACGCAGTATTTT,NA,TRBV4-3,TRBJ2-3,NA
CASSVSSGNNEQFF,TGTGCCAGCAGCGTCTCTAGCGGGAACAATGAGCAGTTCTTC,TRBD2,TRBV9,TRBJ2-1,NA
CASSGTGLDSYEQYF,TGTGCCAGCAGCGGAACGGGACTAGACTCCTACGAGCAGTACTTC,TRBD2,TRBV13,TRBJ2-7,NA
CASSWTEDTQYF,TGTGCCAGCAGCTGGACAGAGGATACGCAGTATTTT,NA,TRBV7-9,TRBJ2-3,NA
CASSSGQGYTEAFF,TGCGCCAGCAGCTCGGGACAGGGGTACACTGAAGCTTTCTTT,TRBD1,TRBV5-1,TRBJ1-1,NA
CAWRLSGLMGEQYF,TGTGCCTGGAGGCTTTCGGGACTCATGGGCGAGCAGTACTTC,NA,TRBV30,TRBJ2-7,NA
CASRRGRAEAFF,TGTGCCAGCAGGCGAGGGCGGGCTGAAGCTTTCTTT,NA,TRBV7-9,TRBJ1-1,NA
CASSPSDRNYGYTF,TGTGCCAGCTCACCAAGTGACAGGAACTATGGCTACACCTTC,NA,TRBV18,TRBJ1-2,NA
CASSLGGRVAKETQYF,TGCGCCAGCAGCTTGGGGGGTCGGGTAGCGAAAGAGACCCAGTACTTC,NA,TRBV5-1,TRBJ2-5,NA
CASSLGGTGANVLTF,TGTGCCAGCAGCCTGGGGGGGACCGGGGCCAACGTCCTGACTTTC,TRBD2,TRBV28,TRBJ2-6,NA
CASSLEPTGENQPQHF,TGTGCCAGCAGCTTAGAGCCGACAGGGGAGAATCAGCCCCAGCATTTT,TRBD1,TRBV7-6,TRBJ1-5,NA
CASSVDSRREKLFF,TGTGCCAGCAGCGTGGACAGCCGACGGGAAAAACTGTTTTTT,NA,TRBV2,TRBJ1-4,NA
CATTPRPLRQGNQPQHF,TGTGCCACCACCCCCCGGCCCCTTCGACAGGGGAATCAGCCCCAGCATTTT,TRBD1,TRBV19,TRBJ1-5,NA
CSVTGGENIQYF,TGCAGCGTCACAGGGGGCGAGAACATTCAGTACTTC,TRBD1,TRBV29-1,TRBJ2-4,NA
CASSQVGGGRETQYF,TGTGCCAGCAGCCAAGTTGGAGGGGGCCGGGAGACCCAGTACTTC,NA,TRBV4-2,TRBJ2-5,once
CASSQDTGRNYGYTF,TGCGCCAGCAGCCAAGACACCGGCCGGAACTATGGCTACACCTTC,NA,TRBV4-3,TRBJ1-2,NA
CASWTSGGKDTQYF,TGTGCCAGCTGGACTAGCGGGGGTAAAGATACGCAGTATTTT,TRBD2,TRBV2,TRBJ2-3,NA
CASSQGQGRYNQPQHF,TGTGCCAGCAGCCAAGGACAGGGGCGCTACAATCAGCCCCAGCATTTT,TRBD1,TRBV4-2,TRBJ1-5,once
CASSQGGGAGVSNEQFF,TGTGCCAGCAGCCAGGGCGGCGGAGCGGGAGTCAGCAATGAGCAGTTCTTC,TRBD2,TRBV4-2,TRBJ2-1,NA
CASSSAGTRSDEQFF,TGTGCCAGCAGTTCGGCCGGGACTAGAAGCGATGAGCAGTTCTTC,TRBD2,TRBV6-5,TRBJ2-1,NA
CASSLRGDSNNYGYTF,TGTGCCAGCAGCTTACGAGGGGACAGTAATAACTATGGCTACACCTTC,TRBD1,TRBV7-3,TRBJ1-2,NA
CASSSQGRIVF,TGCGCCAGCAGCTCACAGGGACGGATTGTCTTC,NA,TRBV5-1,TRBJ2-7,once
CASHRASYEQYF,TGTGCCAGCCACAGGGCCTCCTACGAGCAGTACTTC,NA,TRBV2,TRBJ2-7,NA
CASKGVAGGWGEQFF,TGCGCCAGCAAGGGAGTAGCGGGAGGTTGGGGTGAGCAGTTCTTC,TRBD2,TRBV5-1,TRBJ2-1,once
CASSPRVNEQFF,TGTGCCAGCAGCCCTAGGGTTAATGAGCAGTTCTTC,NA,TRBV7-9,TRBJ2-1,NA
CASSLLGRGTGGINEKLFF,TGTGCCAGCAGTTTATTAGGGCGGGGGACAGGGGGGATTAATGAAAAACTGTTTTTT,TRBD1,TRBV27,TRBJ1-4,NA
CASSPTGYEQYF,TGTGCCAGCAGCCCTACAGGGTACGAGCAGTACTTC,NA,TRBV7-9,TRBJ2-7,NA
CASSPGQGDLTSTDTQYF,TGTGCCAGCTCACCGGGACAGGGAGATTTGACGAGCACAGATACGCAGTATTTT,TRBD1,TRBV18,TRBJ2-3,NA
CANIQPSSSGNTIYF,TGTGCCAACATCCAGCCTTCCAGCTCTGGAAACACCATATATTTT,NA,TRBV7-9,TRBJ1-3,NA